Listed below are T cell receptor beta chains from one sample, sequenced in a study of blood T cell repertoires in COVID-19. Using immunoSEQ multiplex PCR, the repertoire was profiled, and TCRdb retains in-frame clones only, with some absent. This sample has about 420,000 clones, with 85% to 90% found just once. Material for sequencing was peripheral blood. The receptors shown here come from a man younger than 30 with COVID-19, enrolled during active disease. The CDR3 runs from the conserved cysteine through the conserved F or W. A D gene is named only where the DNA matches it firmly. The listing skips clone size in some rows; elsewhere it reads once, few, many or a size class.

>TRBV9|TRBJ2-7|NA|TRBD1
TGTGCCAGCACCCTCGGACAGGGATCCTACGAGCAGTACTTC
CASTLGQGSYEQYF
>TRBV3-1/TRBV3-2|TRBJ2-3|NA|NA
TGTGCCAGCAGCCAAGATCTGGCAGGCCTGGGCACAGATACGCAGTATTTT
CASSQDLAGLGTDTQYF
>TRBV10-3|TRBJ2-1|NA|TRBD1
TGTGCCATCAGTGATCCGGGACAGCGAGGCTATGAGCAGTTCTTC
CAISDPGQRGYEQFF
>TRBV7-3|TRBJ2-3|once|TRBD2
TGTGCCAGCAGCCTCACGGCGGGAGGCCCCCAGGATACGCAGTATTTT
CASSLTAGGPQDTQYF
>TRBV18|TRBJ2-6|NA|NA
TGTGCCAGCTCACCACCATTCCCCCGGGTCGGGGCCAACGTCCTGACTTTC
CASSPPFPRVGANVLTF
>TRBV4-1|TRBJ1-3|NA|NA
TGCGCCAGCAGCCAAGATCGGTGGGCGGGAGGAAACACCATATATTTT
CASSQDRWAGGNTIYF
>TRBV27|TRBJ2-7|few|NA
TGTGCCAGCAGCCAAAAAACAGGGATCAGCTACGAGCAGTACTTC
CASSQKTGISYEQYF
>TRBV24-1|TRBJ1-5|NA|NA
TGTGCCACCAGTGAGAACCAAGCAAATCAGCCCCAGCATTTT
CATSENQANQPQHF
>TRBV5-5|TRBJ2-5|NA|TRBD2
TGTGCCAGCAGCCGGACTAGCGGGGGGGCCCGCGAGACCCAGTACTTC
CASSRTSGGARETQYF
>TRBV13|TRBJ2-2|NA|NA
TGTGCCAGCAGCTTTCAGTTCACCGGGGAGCTGTTTTTT
CASSFQFTGELFF
>TRBV30|TRBJ2-2|NA|TRBD2
TGTGCCTGGACCCCTACTAGCGGGAGGAACACCGGGGAGCTGTTTTTT
CAWTPTSGRNTGELFF
>TRBV18|TRBJ1-1|NA|TRBD1
TGTGCCAGCTCCGAGAAACCGGGACAGTCGAACACTGAAGCTTTCTTT
CASSEKPGQSNTEAFF
>TRBV9|TRBJ2-5|NA|NA
TGTGCCAGCAGCGTAGCGGGAGAGGGATTCCAAGAGACCCAGTACTTC
CASSVAGEGFQETQYF
>TRBV6-1|TRBJ2-7|NA|NA
TGTGCCAGCAGTGAATTGGTGACAGTCTCCTACGAGCAGTACTTC
CASSELVTVSYEQYF
>TRBV19|TRBJ1-4|NA|TRBD1
TGTGCCAGTAGCAACGGACAGGGGGCTGTTGAAAAACTGTTTTTT
CASSNGQGAVEKLFF
>TRBV5-4|TRBJ2-3|once|NA
TGTGCCAGCCCTACGGGAGTTGGCACAGATACGCAGTATTTT
CASPTGVGTDTQYF
>TRBV5-4|TRBJ1-2|NA|TRBD1
TGTGCCAGCAGCTTCATAGGGGGCGGATCCTATGGCTACACCTTC
CASSFIGGGSYGYTF
>TRBV9|TRBJ1-2|NA|NA
TGTGCCAGCAGCGTCGATGAGATATATGGCTACACCTTC
CASSVDEIYGYTF
>TRBV6-5|TRBJ2-1|NA|TRBD2
TGTGCCAGCAAACTAGGGCTAGCGGGGATCACTGAGCAGTTCTTC
CASKLGLAGITEQFF
>TRBV24-1|TRBJ1-1|NA|TRBD1
TGTGCCACCAGTGACGGAACAACTTTACTCGGGACAGGGGTCTTTTCGGTGGCTGAAGCTTTCTTT
CATSDGTTLLGTGVFSVAEAFF
>TRBV11-2|TRBJ1-4|NA|NA
TGTGCCAGCAGCTTAGTGCCCCGCGCAATGGAAAAACTGTTTTTT
CASSLVPRAMEKLFF
>TRBV6-2/TRBV6-3|TRBJ1-2|NA|NA
TGTGCCAGCAGTTCCACGCCAGGGCGGATTTATGGCTACACCTTC
CASSSTPGRIYGYTF